A selection of T cell receptor beta chains follows, all from one sample in a study of OX40 agonist ivuxolimab in advanced cancers. This table comes from immunoSEQ multiplex PCR, and its TCRdb copy is limited to in-frame clones, with some not included. The data contain about 47,000 clones, about 90% of them seen just once; the ten biggest clones take up 30% to 45%. Sequenced material: CD4+ or CD8+ T cells sorted from blood, taken in a trial of the OX40 agonist ivuxolimab. Receptors originate from an adult with an advanced solid tumor such as melanoma, head and neck, liver or kidney cancer. CDR3s include the opening cysteine and the closing phenylalanine or tryptophan. The D gene is left open where the match is weak. Size values are once, few and many counts, or a class for expanded clones, and some rows have none.

cdr3_length d_call j_call v_call clone_size cdr3_nt cdr3_aa
15 TRBD2 TRBJ2-7 TRBV6-5 NA TGTGCAACCGGCGGGGGGTCCTCGATTTCCTACGAGCAGTACTTC CATGGGSSISYEQYF
18 TRBD2 TRBJ2-2 TRBV19 NA TGTGCCAGTAGTAGATCCGTCGGGACTAGCGGTAACACCGGGGAGCTGTTTTTT CASSRSVGTSGNTGELFF
14 TRBD2 TRBJ2-5 TRBV29-1 NA TGCAGCGTTGATCAGGCGGGGGGGGGAGAGACCCAGTACTTC CSVDQAGGGETQYF
11 TRBD2 TRBJ2-3 TRBV30 NA TGTGCCTGGACGGAGAGCGGGAGTCCGTATTTT CAWTESGSPYF
12 NA TRBJ1-3 TRBV11-2 NA TGTGCCAGCAGCTTGTTTGAGGACACCATATATTTT CASSLFEDTIYF
19 NA TRBJ2-6 TRBV4-2 NA TGTGCCAGCAGCCGCCTCAGGGGACCCCTAAGCTCTGGGGCCAACGTCCTGACTTTC CASSRLRGPLSSGANVLTF
12 NA TRBJ1-2 TRBV4-1 few TGCGCCAGCAGCCAGCGACTCAGTGGCTACACCTTC CASSQRLSGYTF
14 NA TRBJ2-7 TRBV30 NA TGTGCCTGGAGTCTCTCCCTAGGGTACAACGAGCAGTACTTC CAWSLSLGYNEQYF
15 NA TRBJ1-2 TRBV4-1 NA TGCGCCAGCAGCCAAGACCGGGACTTTAATTCCGGCTACACCTTC CASSQDRDFNSGYTF
18 TRBD2 TRBJ2-1 TRBV7-2 NA TGTGCCAGCAGCTTAAGGCTTGTCGGGCTAGCGGCGTACAATGAGCAGTTCTTC CASSLRLVGLAAYNEQFF
15 NA TRBJ2-5 TRBV15 NA TGTGCCACCAGCGGAGAGAGGAGAGGGCGGGAGACCCAGTACTTC CATSGERRGRETQYF
15 NA TRBJ2-1 TRBV25-1 NA TGTGCCAGCAGTGAAGGAGGGGGCCACTACAATGAGCAGTTCTTC CASSEGGGHYNEQFF
15 TRBD1 TRBJ2-5 TRBV4-1 NA TGCGCCAGCAGGCATGATACAGGGGCCGAAGAGACCCAGTACTTC CASRHDTGAEETQYF
16 TRBD1 TRBJ2-7 TRBV6-5 NA TGTGCCAGCAGTTACTCCTCCGGGACAGGGGCGGGCGAGCAGTACTTC CASSYSSGTGAGEQYF
14 TRBD2 TRBJ2-4 TRBV5-4 once TGTGCCAGCAGCTTGATAGCGGGGGGAAACATTCAGTACTTC CASSLIAGGNIQYF
16 TRBD1 TRBJ1-6 TRBV4-1 once TGCGCCAGCAGCCAACGAGTGGCAGGGGGGCAATCACCCCTCCACTTT CASSQRVAGGQSPLHF
14 TRBD1 TRBJ1-3 TRBV27 few TGTGCCAGCAGTCGACAGGGGGTCGGAAACACCATATATTTT CASSRQGVGNTIYF
15 TRBD1 TRBJ1-4 TRBV7-3 NA TGTGCCAGCAGCTTGTGGGGACAGGGAGGTGAAAAACTGTTTTTT CASSLWGQGGEKLFF
15 TRBD2 TRBJ2-1 TRBV4-2 NA TGTGCCAGCAGCCAAAGATTAGCGGGGGGAGTTGAGCAGTTCTTC CASSQRLAGGVEQFF
11 NA TRBJ2-1 TRBV6-1 NA TGTGCCAGCAGTAGACTAAAAGAGCAGTTCTTC CASSRLKEQFF
11 NA TRBJ1-1 TRBV30 few TGTGCCTGGAGTGTACGGGTCGAAGCTTTCTTT CAWSVRVEAFF
15 TRBD2 TRBJ2-1 TRBV18 NA TGTGCCAGCTCACCGACGGGACTAGATTACAATGAGCAGTTCTTC CASSPTGLDYNEQFF
14 NA TRBJ1-2 TRBV9 NA TGTGCCAGCAGCGTGGGATCGGACAGCTATGGCTACACCTTC CASSVGSDSYGYTF
15 NA TRBJ1-5 TRBV7-8 once TGTGCCAGCAGCTTCCTGCCAGGGGATTATCAGCCCCAGCATTTT CASSFLPGDYQPQHF
17 NA TRBJ2-5 TRBV2 NA TGTGCCAGCAGTGAGGGACTACAGGGATCCTACCAAGAGACCCAGTACTTC CASSEGLQGSYQETQYF
14 NA TRBJ2-5 TRBV7-2 NA TGTGCCAGCAGCTCCGACGTGGGACGGGAGACCCAGTACTTC CASSSDVGRETQYF
13 NA TRBJ2-3 TRBV30 few TGTGCCTGGACCCAATGGGGCACAGATACGCAGTATTTT CAWTQWGTDTQYF
11 NA TRBJ2-7 TRBV25-1 NA TGTGCCAGCAGTGAATCGACAGGGCAGTACTTC CASSESTGQYF
12 NA TRBJ1-2 TRBV6-6 few TGTGCCAGCAGCCTCAATAAGGGAGGCTACACCTTC CASSLNKGGYTF
15 TRBD2 TRBJ2-3 TRBV19 NA TGTGCCAGTAACAAAGACGGGGGGGCCCCAGATACGCAGTATTTT CASNKDGGAPDTQYF
14 TRBD1 TRBJ1-1 TRBV5-4 NA TGTGCCAGCAGCAGACAGGGTGTGAACACTGAAGCTTTCTTT CASSRQGVNTEAFF
14 NA TRBJ1-6 TRBV30 NA TGTGCCTGGAGGATAGACATGGATTCTTCACCCCTCCACTTT CAWRIDMDSSPLHF
17 NA TRBJ1-6 TRBV2 NA TGTGCCAGCAGTGAACTGGGCAGCCTATCCTATAATTCACCCCTCCACTTT CASSELGSLSYNSPLHF
16 TRBD1 TRBJ2-7 TRBV6-4 NA TGTGCCAGCAGTGAGTTCGGTGGGACAGGGTTATACGAGCAGTACTTC CASSEFGGTGLYEQYF
14 TRBD1 TRBJ2-7 TRBV29-1 NA TGCAGCGTTGGGGGTGGGACAGGGCTTTCCGAGCAGTACTTC CSVGGGTGLSEQYF
15 TRBD1 TRBJ1-1 TRBV5-1 NA TGCGCCAGCAAACAGTCCGGACAGGGGAACGATGAAGCTTTCTTT CASKQSGQGNDEAFF
12 NA TRBJ2-1 TRBV7-7 NA TGTGCCAGCAGCTTATGGGGCAATGAGCAGTTCTTC CASSLWGNEQFF
13 TRBD1 TRBJ2-1 TRBV2 NA TGTGCCAGCAGGCCGGGACAGGGGTTTGAGCAGTTCTTC CASRPGQGFEQFF
16 TRBD2 TRBJ2-7 TRBV6-5 NA TGTGCCAGCAGTTACCGCGGGGCTAGCGGATCCTACGAGCAGTACTTC CASSYRGASGSYEQYF
15 TRBD1 TRBJ2-7 TRBV13 NA TGTGCCAGCAGCTTAGGCCGGGACAGGGCTTCCGAGCAGTACTTC CASSLGRDRASEQYF
16 TRBD1 TRBJ1-2 TRBV7-3 NA TGTGCCAGCAGCTTAACATTTAGACAGGGTGGTGGTGGCTACACCTTC CASSLTFRQGGGGYTF
13 TRBD2 TRBJ2-7 TRBV7-2 once TGTGCCAGCAGCTTGGGGGAGGGGTACGAGCAGTACTTC CASSLGEGYEQYF
18 TRBD1 TRBJ1-4 TRBV5-1 NA TGCGCCAGCAGCTTGGCCTTACAGGGGAGTCCAACTAATGAAAAACTGTTTTTT CASSLALQGSPTNEKLFF
14 TRBD2 TRBJ2-1 TRBV19 NA TGTGCCAGCCGGGGGGGCCAAAACTACAATGAGCAGTTCTTC CASRGGQNYNEQFF
14 NA TRBJ1-5 TRBV28 NA TGTGCCAGCAGTTTGGAGTTCGGTCATCAGCCCCAGCATTTT CASSLEFGHQPQHF
14 TRBD1 TRBJ1-5 TRBV5-1 few TGCGCCAGCAGCGTGACAGGGACGGGGCAGCCCCAGCATTTT CASSVTGTGQPQHF
14 NA TRBJ2-5 TRBV6-5 NA TGTGCCAGCAGCCTCCTGGGCGCTTCCCTTTCCCAGTACTTC CASSLLGASLSQYF
14 TRBD1 TRBJ1-2 TRBV6-1 large TGTGCCAGCAGGGGGACAGGGGCCATCTATGGCTACACCTTC CASRGTGAIYGYTF
15 NA TRBJ2-3 TRBV30 NA TGTGCCTGGAGTGAACTCATGAGTCGCACAGATACGCAGTATTTT CAWSELMSRTDTQYF
14 TRBD2 TRBJ2-1 TRBV5-1 NA TGCGCCACCCCGACTAGCGGGAGCGGGGATGAGCAGTTCTTC CATPTSGSGDEQFF
16 TRBD2 TRBJ2-3 TRBV9 NA TGTGCCAGCAGCGTAGGGCTAGCGGGGGGCACAGATACGCAGTATTTT CASSVGLAGGTDTQYF
14 NA TRBJ1-3 TRBV6-4 NA TGTGCCAGCAGTGAGGCAGTCTCTGGAAACACCATATATTTT CASSEAVSGNTIYF
14 NA TRBJ1-5 TRBV7-2 NA TGTGCCAGCAGCCCCTGGGGGGGCAATCAGCCCCAGCATTTT CASSPWGGNQPQHF